Presented here are 30 T cell receptor beta chains from one specimen sequenced in a study of blood T cells in healthy people across ages. Then a second PCR, running about 6 to 12 cycles, was carried out with a sample-barcoded 5' primer and a J-beta primer mix. MiXCR, run by TCRdb on the 5' RACE reads, gives a single entry per CDR3 protein. This table holds around 800,000 distinct CDR3 sequences, roughly 44% found once. Sequencing was carried out using blood. The receptor set was obtained from a man aged 55 to 70 in good health.

This sequence joins TRBV6-6 and TRBJ1-4; the D gene is possibly TRBD1 (5 bases). Looked up from germline, CDR1 is MNHNY and CDR2 is SVGAGI (reference sequence). The CDR3 consists of 15 residues. The V gene lost 1 base and the J gene lost 8 bases, with 14 bases spanning the gap. The CDR3 DNA follows: TGTGCCAGCAGTTACTTCCAGGGAGGAGGCGAAAAACTGTTTTTT. Its translation: CASSYFQGGGEKLFF.

V and J are TRBV4-1 and TRBJ1-3; D not resolved. The CDR3 extends over 15 amino acids. Trimming cost V 1 base and J 4 bases, with 11 bases left between them. Germline-derived CDR1 and CDR2 are MGHRA and YSYEKL. CDR3 DNA sequence: TGCGCCAGCAGCCAAGGGTGGCCTTGGGGAAACACCATATATTTT. This translates into CASSQGWPWGNTIYF.

The gene calls are TRBV7-8 and TRBJ2-1; 8 nucleotides agree with TRBD2. V was pared by 5 bases and J by 8 bases, with 8 bases of the junction left unmatched. Germline lookup yields CDR1 SGHVS and CDR2 FQNEAQ. The CDR3 length is 14 residues. CDR3 sequence: CASSTGTRCDEQFF. In DNA, the CDR3 is TGTGCCAGCAGCACCGGGACTAGATGTGATGAGCAGTTCTTC.

The chain joins TRBV20-1 to TRBJ1-2; D remains ambiguous. V dropped 4 bases and J dropped 4 bases, with 22 bases sitting between them. CDR1 DFQATT and CDR2 SNEGSKA come from the germline V gene (reference sequence). There are 16 residues in the CDR3. CDR3 loop: CSATTANPTNFYGYTF. In DNA form, the CDR3 reads TGCAGTGCTACTACAGCAAATCCAACGAACTTCTATGGCTACACCTTC.

This clonotype was seen a few times. The chain uses TRBV2 and TRBJ2-7; D might be TRBD2 (6 bases). The germline V and J ends were trimmed by 3 bases and 2 bases, with 11 bases remaining between them. Germline assignment: CDR1 SNHLY and CDR2 FYNNEI. The CDR3 has 14 residues. The CDR3 region has the DNA TGTGCCAGCAGTGACCACGGGGGAACCTACGAGCAGTACTTC. Its protein product is CASSDHGGTYEQYF.

The chain links TRBV20-1 to TRBJ2-7; 7 bases map to TRBD2. The CDR3 is 15 residues long. CDR1 and CDR2 (germline): DFQATT, SNEGSKA (reference sequence). With 0 bases clipped from V and 1 base from J, the junction kept 6 bases outside the gene matches. CDR3 DNA sequence: TGCAGTGCTAGAGAATTCGCTAGCGGATCCTACGAGCAGTACTTC. As protein: CSAREFASGSYEQYF.

J is TRBJ1-1 and V is TRBV10-3, with a weak D call TRBD1 (6 bases). Germline V lookup: CDR1 ENHRY, CDR2 SYGVKD. The V end was cut by 3 bases, the J end by 2 bases, with 16 bases between. The CDR3 totals 16 residues. The CDR3 loop reads CAISEVWSGTNTEAFF. As DNA, the CDR3 is TGTGCCATCAGTGAAGTCTGGTCAGGGACAAACACTGAAGCTTTCTTT.

The J gene is TRBJ1-2, the V gene TRBV7-9; tentatively, D is TRBD1 (5 bases). This CDR3 comprises 14 residues. Trimming cost V 5 bases and J 1 base, with 11 bases left between them. CDR1 SEHNR and CDR2 FQNEAQ come from the germline V gene (reference sequence). CDR3 in amino acids: CASSAPGGNYGYTF. Here the CDR3 DNA reads TGTGCCAGCAGCGCCCCGGGGGGTAACTATGGCTACACCTTC.

The V gene is TRBV7-2, the J gene TRBJ2-3, with TRBD2 as a possible D gene (6 bases). CDR1 is SGHTA and CDR2 is FQGNSA in the germline V gene. This CDR3 is 15 amino acids long. With 3 bases removed from V and 1 base from J, the gap between germline ends came to 11 bases. The CDR3 region is CASSFFGGGTDTQYF. The CDR3 coding sequence is TGTGCCAGCAGCTTTTTTGGAGGGGGCACAGATACGCAGTATTTT. The complete variable domain, with remaining parts taken from reference TRBV7-2 and TRBJ2-3, reads GAGVSQSPSNKVTEKGKDVELRCDPISGHTALYWYRQSLGQGLEFLIYFQGNSAPDKSGLPSDRFSAERTGGSVSTLTIQRTQQEDSAVYLCASSFFGGGTDTQYFGPGTRLTVL.

This clonotype was seen a few times. The chain has TRBV4-3 and TRBJ2-3, with D unresolved. Germline values: CDR1 LGHNA, CDR2 YSLEER. The CDR3 is 14 residues long. Trimming pared 0 bases from V and 2 bases from J, leaving 6 bases between. The CDR3 loop reads CASSQDLNTDTQYF. CDR3 nucleotide sequence: TGCGCCAGCAGCCAAGATCTCAACACAGATACGCAGTATTTT.

The rearrangement links TRBV5-1 to TRBJ2-1, with 11 bases lining up with TRBD1. The CDR3 is made up of 15 amino acids. V lost 3 bases to trimming and J lost 8 bases; unmatched junction nucleotides: 7. CDR1 is SGHRS, CDR2 YFSETQ, per germline. In DNA, the CDR3 is TGCGCCAGCAGCTGGACAGGACAGGGGGCGGATGAGCAGTTCTTC. Protein sequence: CASSWTGQGADEQFF.

This chain joins TRBV6-5 and TRBJ2-3; 9 bases are a match to TRBD2. Looked up from germline, CDR1 is MNHEY and CDR2 is SVGAGI. V shed 4 bases and J 6 bases; nucleotides not matched to a gene: 5. The CDR3 contains 14 residues. The DNA for the CDR3 is TGTGCCAGCAGTTTAGCGGGGGAGGATGATACGCAGTATTTT. This translates into CASSLAGEDDTQYF.

The chain uses TRBV7-6 and TRBJ2-3; 11 positions match TRBD2. The length of the CDR3 is 16 residues. V lost 3 bases, J lost 5 bases, and 7 bases stayed unmatched. Germline-derived CDR1 and CDR2 are SGHVS and FNYEAQ. The CDR3 DNA is TGTGCCAGCAGCTTGAGTAGCGGGGGGGCCGGAGATACGCAGTATTTT. Its protein is CASSLSSGGAGDTQYF.

This clonotype was counted only a few times. This chain uses TRBV6-5 with TRBJ2-3; TRBD2 matches at 10 bases. The CDR3 consists of 16 residues. Germline V CDR1 and CDR2: MNHEY, SVGAGI. Trimming cost V 2 bases and J 2 bases; bases outside gene matches: 4. CDR3 sequence reads: CASSYERGGPTDTQYF. CDR3 DNA sequence: TGTGCCAGCAGTTACGAGCGGGGGGGCCCCACAGATACGCAGTATTTT.

The rearrangement uses TRBV20-1 and TRBJ2-4, with 7 bases aligning to TRBD2. The DNA end lines up better with TRBJ2-7; the J call may be wrong. The CDR3 extends over 15 amino acids. Germline V gene sequence: CDR1 DFQATT, CDR2 SNEGSKA (reference sequence). CDR3 sequence reads: CSASRRASGSYEQYF. The CDR3 bases are TGCAGTGCTAGTCGTAGGGCTAGCGGTTCCTACGAGCAGTACTTC.

The chain joins TRBV5-1 to TRBJ2-7; 12 positions agree with TRBD2. Germline V lookup: CDR1 SGHRS, CDR2 YFSETQ. The CDR3 has 14 residues. After removal of 7 bases from V and 6 bases from J, the junction contained 8 bases not matched to a gene. In DNA form, the CDR3 reads TGCGCCAGCGGTATGACTAGCGGGGGACGCGAGCAGTACTTC. It translates to CASGMTSGGREQYF.

This rearrangement joins TRBV28 to TRBJ1-5; D is ambiguous. Trimming removed 5 bases from V and 2 bases from J, with 19 bases in between. Germline V gives CDR1 MDHEN, CDR2 SYDVKM. The CDR3 sequence is 17 residues long. The CDR3 DNA reads as TGTGCCAGCAGTGATCTTCCGGGCGGGGTGGGCAATCAGCCCCAGCATTTT. Translating gives CASSDLPGGVGNQPQHF. The full variable domain, completed using reference TRBV28 and TRBJ1-5, is DVKVTQSSRYLVKRTGEKVFLECVQDMDHENMFWYRQDPGLGLRLIYFSYDVKMKEKGDIPEGYSVSREKKERFSLILESASTNQTSMYLCASSDLPGGVGNQPQHFGDGTRLSIL.

J is TRBJ2-5 and V is TRBV5-6; maybe TRBD2 (5 bases). The CDR3 sequence is 15 residues long. Germline V CDR1 and CDR2: SGHDT, YYEEEE. The germline V and J ends were trimmed by 4 bases and 3 bases, with 16 bases remaining between them. The CDR3 sequence is CASSVTGFSEETQYF. In DNA, the CDR3 is TGTGCCAGCAGCGTGACGGGGTTTTCGGAAGAGACCCAGTACTTC.

This clonotype was seen ten or more times. The chain recombines TRBV11-2 with TRBJ2-7, with D hard to call. CDR1 is SGHAT, CDR2 FQNNGV, per germline. CDR3 length: 15 amino acids. Trimming removed 5 bases from V and 1 base from J, with 15 bases in between. DNA of the CDR3: TGTGCCAGCAGCCAGACCCGTGGCGTTTCCTACGAGCAGTACTTC. Residues: CASSQTRGVSYEQYF.

The chain combines TRBV28 with TRBJ1-2; no clear D gene. The CDR3 spans 13 residues. V lost 7 bases to trimming and J lost 7 bases, with 16 bases between them. CDR1 and CDR2 from the germline V gene are MDHEN and SYDVKM. CDR3 in amino acids: CASTTRDNFGYTF. The CDR3 DNA follows: TGTGCCAGCACCACCCGCGACAATTTTGGCTACACCTTC.

This clonotype was picked up a small number of times. J is TRBJ2-5 and V is TRBV14; the match to TRBD2 covers 7 bases. V was clipped by 0 bases and J by 11 bases; unmatched bases: 9. CDR1 and CDR2 from the germline V gene are SGHDN and FVKESK. The CDR3 has 14 amino acids. CDR3 loop: CASSQEWTRKEQYF. CDR3 DNA: TGTGCCAGCAGCCAAGAATGGACTAGAAAGGAGCAGTACTTC.

The chain recombines TRBV5-1 with TRBJ1-6; D uncertain. CDR1 and CDR2 from the germline V gene are SGHRS and YFSETQ. V was cut by 4 bases and J by 7 bases, with 21 bases left in between. CDR3 length equals 17 residues. The CDR3 is CASSPTKLQNPNSPLHF. Here the CDR3 DNA reads TGCGCCAGCAGCCCTACCAAATTACAGAACCCAAATTCACCCCTCCACTTT.

This clonotype has only a few counts. This rearrangement joins TRBV20-1 to TRBJ2-7; D unclear. From germline, CDR1 is DFQATT and CDR2 SNEGSKA (reference sequence). This CDR3 has 15 residues. V lost 1 base, J lost 0 bases, and 13 bases lay in between. This CDR3 is CSARVRRKSSYEQYF. The CDR3 bases are TGCAGTGCTAGAGTAAGACGGAAAAGCTCCTACGAGCAGTACTTC.

This chain links TRBV20-1 with TRBJ2-3; perhaps TRBD2 as D (6 bases). Trimming cost V 3 bases and J 1 base, with 8 bases left between them. In germline, CDR1 is DFQATT, CDR2 SNEGSKA (reference sequence). The CDR3 is made up of 13 amino acids. Here the CDR3 reads CSASSSGTDTQYF. Written as DNA, the CDR3 is TGCAGTGCTAGCTCTAGCGGCACAGATACGCAGTATTTT.

This clonotype was observed at least ten times. The chain couples TRBV29-1 to TRBJ2-7; D ambiguous. The CDR3 totals 13 residues. Germline CDR1 reads SQVTM; CDR2 reads ANQGSEA. The V gene lost 4 bases and the J gene lost 3 bases, with 13 bases spanning the gap. For the CDR3, the DNA is TGCAGCGTTGTATTAGACACATACTACGAGCAGTACTTC. Translation: CSVVLDTYYEQYF.

This clonotype was seen ten or more times. The genes are TRBV29-1 and TRBJ2-1; D uncertain. From germline, CDR1 is SQVTM and CDR2 ANQGSEA. Trimming took 7 bases from V and 0 from J, leaving 10 bases between them. The CDR3 runs 13 residues. As DNA, the CDR3 is TGCAGCGCCATTAAAGGCTCCTACAATGAGCAGTTCTTC. Its protein is CSAIKGSYNEQFF.

This clonotype was detected many times. The V and J genes are TRBV7-9 and TRBJ2-2; 11 nucleotides line up with TRBD2. CDR3 length: 16 residues. CDR1 and CDR2 from the germline V gene are SEHNR and FQNEAQ (reference sequence). The junction had 12 bases not matched to a gene; V was cut back by 5 bases and J by 10 bases. The CDR3 bases are TGTGCCAGCAGCCTCATAGCGGGGGGGCCCCCGGAGGAGCTGTTTTTT. It is translated as CASSLIAGGPPEELFF.

With respect to this clonotype: Compared with germline, one end of the junction differs, possibly owing to a read error. This chain connects TRBV7-2 to TRBJ2-7; no firm D call. The CDR3 length is 13 residues. CDR1 SGHTA and CDR2 FQGNSA come from the germline V gene. CDR3 in amino acids: CVSSLSISYEQYF. CDR3 DNA sequence: TGTGTCAGCAGCTTATCTATTTCCTACGAGCAGTACTTC. The variable domain in full, with the rest retrieved from reference TRBV7-2 and TRBJ2-7, is GAGVSQSPSNKVTEKGKDVELRCDPISGHTALYWYRQSLGQGLEFLIYFQGNSAPDKSGLPSDRFSAERTGGSVSTLTIQRTQQEDSAVYLCVSSLSISYEQYFGPGTRLTVT.

This clonotype was counted once. The chain recombines TRBV6-5 with TRBJ2-7, with a weak D call TRBD1 (5 bases). The CDR3 runs 14 residues. The germline V gene has CDR1 MNHEY and CDR2 SVGAGI. Trimming took off 2 bases at V and 0 bases at J, with 8 bases between the two ends. CDR3 amino acids: CASSYRQNSYEQYF. The CDR3 DNA sequence: TGTGCCAGCAGTTACAGACAGAACTCCTACGAGCAGTACTTC.

The sample holds a few counts of this clonotype. This sequence joins TRBV5-1 and TRBJ2-5; D gene ambiguous. V shed 3 bases and J shed 2 bases, with 11 bases lying between them. This CDR3 region has 14 residues. The germline CDR1 and CDR2 sequences are SGHRS and YFSETQ. The DNA for the CDR3 is TGCGCCAGCAGCTCCGGTAGTATACAAGAGACCCAGTACTTC. Translating it yields CASSSGSIQETQYF.